The 26 T cell receptor beta chains below were found in one sample sequenced in a study of T cell changes during pregnancy in multiple sclerosis. Clones were read by immunoSEQ multiplex PCR, and TCRdb kept only the in-frame ones, dropping some. The repertoire holds 84,000 or so clones, 94% seen once, with roughly 2.5% in the top ten. Sample: peripheral blood, taken in the third trimester of pregnancy. The receptors stem from a female donor with multiple sclerosis, enrolled in a pregnancy study.

J is TRBJ2-1 and V is TRBV13; 7 positions agree with TRBD2. Per germline, CDR1 PRHDT and CDR2 FYEKMQ (reference sequence). CDR3 length: 15 amino acids. The ends lost 4 bases at V and 4 bases at J; junction bases unmatched: 7. Here the CDR3 reads CASSSPLAEYNEQFF. In DNA, the CDR3 is TGTGCCAGCAGCTCCCCCCTAGCGGAGTACAATGAGCAGTTCTTC.

This chain links TRBV10-3 with TRBJ1-2; a possible D gene is TRBD1 (6 bases). The CDR3 consists of 16 residues. V was trimmed by 5 bases and J by 8 bases, leaving 24 bases between them. The germline gives CDR1 ENHRY, CDR2 SYGVKD. The CDR3, as DNA: TGTGCCATCAGTCGCGAGCCGCGGGGGGGGCGCGGGGGCTACACCTTC. The encoded protein is CAISREPRGGRGGYTF.

This chain links TRBV30 with TRBJ1-6; D ambiguous. The V and J ends lost 0 bases and 9 bases respectively, with 6 bases between them. The CDR3 is made up of 12 amino acids. The germline V gene encodes CDR1 GTSNPN and CDR2 SVGIG (reference sequence). CDR3 sequence (DNA): TGTGCCTGGAGTGTTGGAGGTTCACCCCTCCACTTT. This gives the protein CAWSVGGSPLHF.

J is TRBJ1-1 and V is TRBV5-1; TRBD1 might be the D (5 bases). This CDR3 spans 15 amino acids. The V end lost 2 bases, the J end lost 0 bases, and 11 bases lay between the germline ends. CDR1 and CDR2 from the germline V gene are SGHRS and YFSETQ. CDR3 DNA sequence: TGCGCCAGCAGCTTTCTAGGAGGGGTGAACACTGAAGCTTTCTTT. Translated, it gives CASSFLGGVNTEAFF.

The gene calls are TRBV30 and TRBJ1-6; 11 positions match TRBD1. Germline values: CDR1 GTSNPN, CDR2 SVGIG (reference sequence). The CDR3 is made up of 16 amino acids. J gave up 7 bases and V 5 bases, and 10 bases lay outside the gene matches. For the CDR3, the DNA is TGTGCCTGGGAAGGTTCGGGACAGGGGGGAAATTCACCCCTCCACTTT. It translates to CAWEGSGQGGNSPLHF. Based on the CDR3 plus reference TRBV30 and TRBJ1-6, the full variable domain is SQTIHQWPATLVQPVGSPLSLECTVEGTSNPNLYWYRQAAGRGLQLLFYSVGIGQISSEVPQNLSASRPQDRQFILSSKKLLLSDSGFYLCAWEGSGQGGNSPLHFGNGTRLTVT.

This clone showed up just a few times. This sequence joins TRBV27 and TRBJ1-1; maybe TRBD1 (6 bases). Trimming removed 7 bases at V and 8 bases at J, with 14 bases between. This CDR3 is built from 12 residues. Germline V gene lookup returns CDR1 MNHEY and CDR2 SMNVEV (reference sequence). CDR3: CASKQGLQEAFF. DNA for the CDR3: TGTGCCAGCAAACAGGGATTACAGGAAGCTTTCTTT.

The CDR3 reads CASSNRFNQPQHF. The DNA for the CDR3 is TGTGCCAGTAGTAACAGATTTAATCAGCCCCAGCATTTT. The chain combines TRBV19 with TRBJ1-5; no definite D call. The V end was cut by 4 bases, the J end by 4 bases, with 8 bases between. Per the germline V gene, CDR1 is LNHDA and CDR2 is SQIVND (reference sequence). This CDR3 has 13 amino acids.

For this clone: Compared with germline, one end of the junction differs, possibly owing to a read error. V and J are TRBV7-7 and TRBJ2-3; 13 positions agree with TRBD2. CDR1 and CDR2 from the germline V gene are SSHAT and FNYEAQ (reference sequence). This CDR3 spans 15 amino acids. Here the CDR3 reads CASSPGTSGADTQYF. CDR3 nucleotides: TGTGCTAGCAGCCCCGGGACTAGCGGGGCAGATACGCAGTATTTT.

The chain uses TRBV4-1 and TRBJ2-5; 7 bases agree with TRBD2. V lost 4 bases and J lost 3; bases outside the gene matches: 5. CDR3 length equals 14 residues. Germline-derived CDR1 and CDR2 are MGHRA and YSYEKL. CDR3 in DNA: TGCGCCAGCAGCCGAAGGACTAGTAAAGAGACCCAGTACTTC. Amino acids: CASSRRTSKETQYF.

The CDR3 nucleotides read TGTGCCAGCAGCTTGGTACTAACAGGGAATTCACCCCTCCACTTT. This encodes CASSLVLTGNSPLHF. The V call is TRBV5-5, the J call TRBJ1-6; weak D call: TRBD1 (6 bases). Germline-derived CDR1 and CDR2 are SGHKS and YYEKEE (reference sequence). The CDR3 has 15 residues. The V and J ends lost 0 bases and 7 bases respectively, with 11 bases between them.

CDR3 loop: CASSLDRAMSSTDTQYF. The CDR3 DNA is TGTGCCAGCAGCCTAGACAGGGCCATGTCGAGCACAGATACGCAGTATTTT. V usage is TRBV5-6 and J usage is TRBJ2-3; TRBD1 matches 7 bases. The CDR3 consists of 17 residues. From germline, CDR1 is SGHDT and CDR2 YYEEEE. Trimming cost V 4 bases and J 0 bases; bases outside gene matches: 11.

The chain joins TRBV5-6 to TRBJ1-2, with D perhaps TRBD1 (5 bases). With 2 bases removed from V and 4 bases from J, the gap between germline ends came to 18 bases. From germline, CDR1 is SGHDT and CDR2 YYEEEE. This CDR3 has 16 residues. CDR3 in DNA: TGTGCCAGCAGCTTCTTATCAGGCGGGGCTGTCTATGGCTACACCTTC. The encoded protein is CASSFLSGGAVYGYTF.

V gene TRBV27 combines with J gene TRBJ2-1; 10 bases fit TRBD2. CDR1 and CDR2 from the germline V gene are MNHEY and SMNVEV (reference sequence). V dropped 2 bases and J dropped 3; count of bases not matched to a gene: 10. This CDR3 has 18 amino acids. The CDR3 loop is CASSLSSGGSSSYNEQFF. The CDR3 DNA is TGTGCCAGCAGTTTAAGTAGCGGGGGGTCCTCCAGCTACAATGAGCAGTTCTTC.

The V and J genes are TRBV27 and TRBJ2-5; 7 bases agree with TRBD2. Losses at the gene ends were 6 bases for V and 0 bases for J; bases not matched to a gene: 10. Germline V lookup: CDR1 MNHEY, CDR2 SMNVEV (reference sequence). This CDR3 is built from 16 residues. The CDR3 DNA follows: TGTGCCAGCAGCCGTATGCACGGGGGGTACCAAGAGACCCAGTACTTC. Protein sequence: CASSRMHGGYQETQYF.

The chain's CDR3 is CASSLAMAGTEAFF. The CDR3 DNA follows: TGTGCCAGCAGCTTGGCCATGGCAGGCACTGAAGCTTTCTTT. The rearrangement links TRBV5-6 to TRBJ1-1; D not certain. Germline V gives CDR1 SGHDT, CDR2 YYEEEE. The CDR3 has 14 residues. Trimming cost V 0 bases and J 4 bases, with 10 bases left between them.

The V gene is TRBV5-4, the J gene TRBJ2-1, with D uncertain. V lost 10 bases and J 9 bases, leaving 5 bases between the germline ends. Germline values: CDR1 SGHNT, CDR2 YYREEE (reference sequence). The CDR3 contains 8 residues. This chain's CDR3 is CASFEQFF. The CDR3 DNA reads TGTGCCTCTTTTGAGCAGTTCTTC.

The chain uses TRBV27 and TRBJ1-1, with a weak D call TRBD1 (5 bases). CDR1 and CDR2 (germline): MNHEY, SMNVEV (reference sequence). There are 15 residues in the CDR3. Trimming took off 5 bases at V and 6 bases at J, with 19 bases between the two ends. This CDR3 reads CASSVGTPGVPEAFF. The CDR3 DNA follows: TGTGCCAGCAGTGTAGGGACTCCGGGAGTGCCTGAAGCTTTCTTT.

The chain couples TRBV7-3 to TRBJ2-3, with unresolved D. V was trimmed by 5 bases and J by 7 bases, leaving 16 bases between them. Germline CDR1 reads SGHTA; CDR2 reads FQGTGA. This CDR3 comprises 14 residues. The CDR3 DNA reads TGTGCCAGCAGCCAGGTGGGCTCCTCCAATACGCAGTATTTT. It codes for CASSQVGSSNTQYF. Using reference TRBV7-3 and TRBJ2-3 for the parts outside the CDR3, the full variable domain is GAGVSQTPSNKVTEKGKYVELRCDPISGHTALYWYRQSLGQGPEFLIYFQGTGAADDSGLPNDRFFAVRPEGSVSTLKIQRTERGDSAVYLCASSQVGSSNTQYFGPGTRLTVL.

The chain joins TRBV30 to TRBJ2-7; D perhaps matches TRBD2 (6 bases). The germline gives CDR1 GTSNPN, CDR2 SVGIG (reference sequence). The V gene lost 0 bases and the J gene lost 1 base, with 7 bases spanning the gap. This CDR3 has 13 residues. This CDR3 is CAWSVGTSYEQYF. The CDR3 coding sequence is TGTGCCTGGAGTGTTGGGACTTCCTACGAGCAGTACTTC.

The chain joins TRBV2 to TRBJ2-7, with TRBD2 matching over 7 bases. Germline loops: CDR1 SNHLY, CDR2 FYNNEI. This CDR3 is 13 amino acids long. Trimming removed 7 bases from V and 2 bases from J; junction bases left unmatched: 5. CDR3 nucleotides: TGTGCCAGCATCAGCGGGGAGCCCTACGAGCAGTACTTC. Translated: CASISGEPYEQYF.

V gene TRBV9 combines with J gene TRBJ1-6; TRBD1 aligns across 7 bases. Germline CDR1 is SGDLS and CDR2 is YYNGEE. This CDR3 has 17 residues. The trim removed 0 bases at V and 14 bases at J, leaving 17 bases unmatched. CDR3: CASSVDRGMVSCVTLHF. CDR3 sequence (DNA): TGTGCCAGCAGCGTAGACAGGGGAATGGTGTCATGTGTTACCCTCCACTTT.

Only one count was recorded for this clone. The rearrangement links TRBV27 to TRBJ2-7; D gene unclear. In germline, CDR1 is MNHEY, CDR2 SMNVEV (reference sequence). V was clipped by 3 bases and J by 3 bases, with 12 bases between them. The CDR3 extends over 14 amino acids. The CDR3 is CASSLAQNYYEQYF. In DNA form, the CDR3 reads TGTGCCAGCAGTTTGGCCCAAAATTACTACGAGCAGTACTTC.

The V call is TRBV6-5, the J call TRBJ1-5; TRBD1 aligns across 8 bases. The CDR3 loop spans 13 amino acids. Germline V gene lookup returns CDR1 MNHEY and CDR2 SVGAGI. V was clipped by 8 bases and J by 3 bases; unmatched bases: 3. For the CDR3, the DNA is TGTGCCAGCGGGGGACAGGCCAATCAGCCCCAGCATTTT. It encodes CASGGQANQPQHF.

This sequence joins TRBV5-1 and TRBJ2-1; D might be TRBD1 (6 bases). The CDR3 length is 14 residues. Trimming shortened V by 0 bases and J by 4 bases, and 8 bases separated the two germline ends. Germline CDR1 is SGHRS and CDR2 is YFSETQ. For the CDR3, the DNA is TGCGCCAGCAGCTTGGACAGGGCTTACAATGAGCAGTTCTTC. It encodes CASSLDRAYNEQFF.

Only a few counts were recorded for this clone. Written as DNA, the CDR3 is TGCGCCAGCAGCCAAGACCGACTTAATAATTCACCCCTCCACTTT. Translated: CASSQDRLNNSPLHF. The chain employs TRBV4-1 and TRBJ1-6; D unclear. The ends were cut back, 0 bases at V and 5 bases at J, with 8 bases in the middle. Germline CDR1 and CDR2: MGHRA and YSYEKL. CDR3 size: 15 residues.

The chain has TRBV5-4 and TRBJ2-7; D is perhaps TRBD1 (5 bases). Germline loops: CDR1 SGHNT, CDR2 YYREEE (reference sequence). The CDR3 spans 16 residues. With 0 bases removed from V and 4 bases from J, the gap between germline ends came to 17 bases. The CDR3 nucleotides are TGTGCCAGCAGCTTGGCCGGTCAAACAAGGGGTTACGAGCAGTACTTC. Its protein product is CASSLAGQTRGYEQYF.